The TCR beta chain described here comes from a study of cytomegalovirus exposure and HLA in healthy donors. Study summary: Counted in an early data release were roughly 81 million unique TCRs from HLA-typed donors. Findings of the study overall: It is likely that the observed cluster of highly shared sequence variants was a sequencing artifact. The majority of TCR sequences were rare, yet some public TCRs appeared in many donors.

With 60 Vbeta and 13 Jbeta primers, the PCR was carried out. TCRdb's table, derived via immunoSEQ multiplex PCR, lists solely in-frame clones and lacks some. Of about 140,000 clones in the sample, roughly 79% were seen once. Points on this clone: What it binds is not known.

The ends were cut back, 4 bases at V and 10 bases at J, with 14 bases in the middle. CDR3 length equals 14 residues. Germline CDR1 and CDR2: LNHDA and SQIVND (reference sequence). The rearrangement links TRBV19 to TRBJ1-6; possible D gene TRBD1, 6 bases. The sequence derives from a man aged 18-30 years in good health and CMV-seronegative. Sequenced input: PBMCs. The CDR3 DNA is TGTGCCAGTAGTACCTCGAGGGGGTACTCACCCCTCCACTTT. This translates into CASSTSRGYSPLHF.